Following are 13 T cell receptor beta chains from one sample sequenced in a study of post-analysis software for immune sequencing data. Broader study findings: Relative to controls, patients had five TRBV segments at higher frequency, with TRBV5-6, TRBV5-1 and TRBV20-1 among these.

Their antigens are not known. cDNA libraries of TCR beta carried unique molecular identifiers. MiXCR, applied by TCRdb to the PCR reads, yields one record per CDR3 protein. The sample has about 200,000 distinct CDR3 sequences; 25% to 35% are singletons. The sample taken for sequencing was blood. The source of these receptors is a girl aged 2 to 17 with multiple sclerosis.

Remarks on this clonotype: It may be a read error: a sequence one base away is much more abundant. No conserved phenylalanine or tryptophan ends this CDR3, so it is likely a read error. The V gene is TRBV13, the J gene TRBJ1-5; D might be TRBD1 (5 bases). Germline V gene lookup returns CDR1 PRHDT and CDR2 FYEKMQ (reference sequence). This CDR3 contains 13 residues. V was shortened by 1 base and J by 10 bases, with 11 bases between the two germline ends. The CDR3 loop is CASSLDAGTPQHV. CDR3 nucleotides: TGTGCCAGCAGCTTAGATGCAGGGACTCCCCAGCATGTT.

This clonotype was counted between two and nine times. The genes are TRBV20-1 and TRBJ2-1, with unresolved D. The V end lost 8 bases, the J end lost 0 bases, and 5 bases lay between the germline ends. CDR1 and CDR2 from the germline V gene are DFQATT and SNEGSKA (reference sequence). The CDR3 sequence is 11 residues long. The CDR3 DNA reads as TGCAGTCCGCGCTCCTACAATGAGCAGTTCTTC. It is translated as CSPRSYNEQFF.

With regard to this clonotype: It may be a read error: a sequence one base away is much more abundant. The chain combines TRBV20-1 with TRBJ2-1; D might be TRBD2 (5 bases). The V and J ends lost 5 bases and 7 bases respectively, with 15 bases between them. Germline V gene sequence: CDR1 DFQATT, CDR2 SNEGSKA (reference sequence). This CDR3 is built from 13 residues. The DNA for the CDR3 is TGCAGTGCTGCCCGGACTGGCGTGAATGAGCAGTTCTTC. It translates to CSAARTGVNEQFF.

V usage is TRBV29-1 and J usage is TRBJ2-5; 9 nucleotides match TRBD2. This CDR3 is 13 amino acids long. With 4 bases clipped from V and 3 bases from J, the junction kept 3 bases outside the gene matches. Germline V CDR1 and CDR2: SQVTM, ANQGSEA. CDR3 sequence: CSVAIAGEETQYF. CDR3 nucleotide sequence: TGCAGCGTTGCAATAGCGGGGGAAGAGACCCAGTACTTC.

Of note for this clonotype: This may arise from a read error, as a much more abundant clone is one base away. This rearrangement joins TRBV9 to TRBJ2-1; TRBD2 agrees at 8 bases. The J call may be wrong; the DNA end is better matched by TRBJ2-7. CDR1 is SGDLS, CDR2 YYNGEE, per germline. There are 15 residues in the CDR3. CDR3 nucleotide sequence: TGTGCCAGCAGCGTAGAATTAGCGGGGTACAATGAGCAGTACTTC. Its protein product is CASSVELAGYNEQYF.

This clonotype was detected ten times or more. CDR3 residues: CATSRTSSGANVLTF. The CDR3 nucleotides read TGTGCCACCAGCAGGACTAGCTCTGGGGCCAACGTCCTGACTTTC. The V gene is TRBV15, the J gene TRBJ2-6, with D possibly TRBD2 on 6 matching bases. V lost 3 bases, J lost 0 bases, and 6 bases lay in between. The CDR3 is 15 amino acids. Per germline, CDR1 LNHNV and CDR2 YYDKDF (reference sequence).

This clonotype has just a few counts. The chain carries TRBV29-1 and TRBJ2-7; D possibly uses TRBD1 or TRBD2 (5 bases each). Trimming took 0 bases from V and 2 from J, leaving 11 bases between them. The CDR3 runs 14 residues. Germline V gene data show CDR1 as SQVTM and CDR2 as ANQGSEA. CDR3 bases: TGCAGCGTTGAAGATCGTCGGGGCCCCTACGAGCAGTACTTC. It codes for CSVEDRRGPYEQYF.

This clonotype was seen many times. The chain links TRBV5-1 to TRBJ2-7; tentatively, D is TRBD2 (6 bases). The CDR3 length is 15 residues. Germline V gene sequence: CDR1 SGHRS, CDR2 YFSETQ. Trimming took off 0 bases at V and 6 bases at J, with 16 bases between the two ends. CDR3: CASSLAWRDRGEQYF. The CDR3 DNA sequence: TGCGCCAGCAGCTTGGCGTGGAGGGATCGTGGCGAGCAGTACTTC.

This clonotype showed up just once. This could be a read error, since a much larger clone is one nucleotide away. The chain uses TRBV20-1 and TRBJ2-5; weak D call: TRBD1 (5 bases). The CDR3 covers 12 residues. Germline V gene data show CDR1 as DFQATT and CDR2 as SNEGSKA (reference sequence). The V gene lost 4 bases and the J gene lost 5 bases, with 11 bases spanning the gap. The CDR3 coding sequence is TGCAGTGCTACCGGACACGGCGAGACCCAGTACTTC. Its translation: CSATGHGETQYF.

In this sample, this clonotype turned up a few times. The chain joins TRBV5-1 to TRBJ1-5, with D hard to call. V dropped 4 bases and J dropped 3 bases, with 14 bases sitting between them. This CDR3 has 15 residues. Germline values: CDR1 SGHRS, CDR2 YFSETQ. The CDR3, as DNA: TGCGCCAGCAGCACGGACGGACTCAACAATCAGCCCCAGCATTTT. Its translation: CASSTDGLNNQPQHF.

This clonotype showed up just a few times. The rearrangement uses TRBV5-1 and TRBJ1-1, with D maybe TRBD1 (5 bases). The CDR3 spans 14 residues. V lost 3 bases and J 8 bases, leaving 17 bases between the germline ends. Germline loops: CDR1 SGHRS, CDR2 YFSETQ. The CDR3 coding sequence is TGCGCCAGCAGCTCCGGGACGGTGGGGACCGAAGCTTTCTTT. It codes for CASSSGTVGTEAFF.

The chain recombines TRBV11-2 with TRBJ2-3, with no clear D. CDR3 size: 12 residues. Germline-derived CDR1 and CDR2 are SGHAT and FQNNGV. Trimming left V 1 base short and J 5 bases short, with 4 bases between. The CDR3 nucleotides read TGTGCCAGCAGCTTAGCTGAAGATACGCAGTATTTT. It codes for CASSLAEDTQYF.

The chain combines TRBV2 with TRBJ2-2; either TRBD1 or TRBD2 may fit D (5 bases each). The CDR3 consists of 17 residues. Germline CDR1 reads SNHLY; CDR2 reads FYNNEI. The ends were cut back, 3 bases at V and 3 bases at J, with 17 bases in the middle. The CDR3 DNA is TGTGCCAGCAGTGACTCTTTTTACAGGCGGGACACCGGGGAGCTGTTTTTT. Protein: CASSDSFYRRDTGELFF. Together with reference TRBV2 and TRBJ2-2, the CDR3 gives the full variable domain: EPEVTQTPSHQVTQMGQEVILRCVPISNHLYFYWYRQILGQKVEFLVSFYNNEISEKSEIFDDQFSVERPDGSNFTLKIRSTKLEDSAMYFCASSDSFYRRDTGELFFGEGSRLTVL.